This entry lists 27 T cell receptor beta chains sequenced from one sample in a study of cytomegalovirus exposure and HLA in healthy donors. It was with 60 Vbeta and 13 Jbeta primers that the PCR ran. Measured with immunoSEQ multiplex PCR; TCRdb has only the in-frame clones, and not every one. The sample lists about 160,000 clones, roughly 79% occurring once. Sequences were obtained from PBMCs. These receptor sequences come from a man aged 35 to 55 in good health and CMV-seronegative.

The chain carries TRBV7-9 and TRBJ1-2; TRBD1 matches at 7 bases. The V gene end was trimmed by 1 base and the J gene end by 4 bases; junction bases not matched to a gene: 3. Germline V gives CDR1 SEHNR, CDR2 FQNEAQ (reference sequence). This CDR3 is 14 amino acids long. This CDR3 is CASSLGSGGYGYTF. The CDR3 DNA sequence: TGTGCCAGCAGCTTAGGATCAGGGGGCTATGGCTACACCTTC.

This CDR3 is CASSVGGLAGQETQYF. The CDR3 nucleotides are TGTGCCAGCAGCGTAGGTGGACTAGCGGGTCAGGAGACCCAGTACTTC. The rearrangement joins TRBV9 to TRBJ2-5; TRBD2 matches at 11 bases. Per germline, CDR1 SGDLS and CDR2 YYNGEE. V lost 0 bases to trimming and J lost 5 bases; unmatched junction nucleotides: 6. CDR3 size: 16 residues.

A single count supports this clone. J is TRBJ2-2 and V is TRBV5-1, with 12 bases matching TRBD2. CDR1 and CDR2 from the germline V gene are SGHRS and YFSETQ. V was clipped by 2 bases and J by 4 bases; unmatched bases: 12. The CDR3 loop spans 19 amino acids. The CDR3 nucleotides read TGCGCCAGCAGCTTAAGGTCACTAGCGGGAGGTTTAAGCACCGGGGAGCTGTTTTTT. Protein product: CASSLRSLAGGLSTGELFF.

J is TRBJ1-3 and V is TRBV6-1, with unresolved D. V was shortened by 4 bases and J by 5 bases, with 9 bases between the two germline ends. The CDR3 has 13 amino acids. Germline V gives CDR1 MNHNS, CDR2 SASEGT. CDR3 loop: CASSAEFRNTIYF. The CDR3 DNA reads as TGTGCCAGCAGTGCGGAGTTCCGAAACACCATATATTTT.

This chain joins TRBV7-9 and TRBJ2-1; 8 bases align to TRBD2. This CDR3 comprises 16 residues. Germline lookup yields CDR1 SEHNR and CDR2 FQNEAQ (reference sequence). Trimming cost V 5 bases and J 5 bases; bases outside gene matches: 11. This CDR3 reads CASSPPPGRANNEQFF. The CDR3 DNA reads as TGTGCCAGCAGCCCTCCCCCCGGGAGGGCCAACAATGAGCAGTTCTTC. Full variable domain (outside the CDR3, taken from reference TRBV7-9 and TRBJ2-1): DTGVSQNPRHKITKRGQNVTFRCDPISEHNRLYWYRQTLGQGPEFLTYFQNEAQLEKSRLLSDRFSAERPKGSFSTLEIQRTEQGDSAMYLCASSPPPGRANNEQFFGPGTRLTVL.

The rearrangement joins TRBV27 to TRBJ2-2; TRBD1 is a possible D gene (5 bases). Deletions cut 5 bases from V and 3 bases from J, with 10 bases between. The CDR3 is 14 amino acids. Germline CDR1 MNHEY, CDR2 SMNVEV (reference sequence). CDR3 sequence reads: CASSLTGYTGELFF. The CDR3 DNA reads TGTGCCAGCAGTCTTACAGGTTACACCGGGGAGCTGTTTTTT.

This clone turned up a few times. V and J are TRBV28 and TRBJ1-4; 7 nucleotides agree with TRBD1. The trim removed 6 bases at V and 5 bases at J, leaving 9 bases unmatched. The V gene's germline CDR1 is MDHEN and CDR2 SYDVKM. CDR3 length equals 15 residues. CDR3 sequence (DNA): TGTGCCAGCAGATCACCCGGGACAGAGAATGAAAAACTGTTTTTT. Its protein is CASRSPGTENEKLFF. Full variable domain (missing parts from reference TRBV28 and TRBJ1-4): DVKVTQSSRYLVKRTGEKVFLECVQDMDHENMFWYRQDPGLGLRLIYFSYDVKMKEKGDIPEGYSVSREKKERFSLILESASTNQTSMYLCASRSPGTENEKLFFGSGTQLSVL.

The chain's CDR3 is CASSFRGGGDYNEQFF. The CDR3, as DNA: TGTGCCAGCAGCTTCCGAGGCGGGGGAGACTACAATGAGCAGTTCTTC. The V and J genes are TRBV7-2 and TRBJ2-1; 7 bases fit TRBD2. J was trimmed by 3 bases and V by 3 bases; bases with no gene match: 8. CDR1 and CDR2 (germline): SGHTA, FQGNSA. The length of the CDR3 is 16 residues.

The CDR3 nucleotides are TGTGCCAGCAGCCCCCGGGGGGGGAATGGTCGTGAAAAACTGTTTTTT. It translates to CASSPRGGNGREKLFF. V usage is TRBV9 and J usage is TRBJ1-4; possibly TRBD1 for D (5 bases). The germline V gene has CDR1 SGDLS and CDR2 YYNGEE. The V end was cut by 4 bases, the J end by 7 bases, with 20 bases between. The CDR3 extends over 16 amino acids.

This sequence joins TRBV5-6 and TRBJ2-7, with unresolved D. The germline V gene has CDR1 SGHDT and CDR2 YYEEEE. The CDR3 has 13 residues. V was cut by 0 bases and J by 3 bases, with 7 bases left in between. CDR3 loop: CASSLAGFYEQYF. The CDR3 DNA reads TGTGCCAGCAGCTTGGCAGGTTTCTACGAGCAGTACTTC. Drawing the rest from reference TRBV5-6 and TRBJ2-7, the complete variable domain is DAGVTQSPTHLIKTRGQQVTLRCSPKSGHDTVSWYQQALGQGPQFIFQYYEEEERQRGNFPDRFSGHQFPNYSSELNVNALLLGDSALYLCASSLAGFYEQYFGPGTRLTVT.

The CDR3 protein is CASSELAENTGELFF. The DNA for the CDR3 is TGTGCCAGCAGTGAACTAGCGGAGAACACCGGGGAGCTGTTTTTT. The chain recombines TRBV6-1 with TRBJ2-2; 7 nucleotides match TRBD2. J gave up 1 base and V 2 bases, and 1 base lay outside the gene matches. CDR1 is MNHNS, CDR2 SASEGT, per germline. The CDR3 is 15 amino acids.

The chain recombines TRBV5-6 with TRBJ1-1; D unclear. There are 15 residues in the CDR3. Germline V CDR1 and CDR2: SGHDT, YYEEEE. Trimming removed 3 bases from V and 5 bases from J, with 17 bases in between. The CDR3 sequence: CASSSRRTFLTEAFF. The CDR3, as DNA: TGTGCCAGCAGCTCACGGAGGACCTTTCTAACTGAAGCTTTCTTT. The whole variable domain, filled in from reference TRBV5-6 and TRBJ1-1, reads DAGVTQSPTHLIKTRGQQVTLRCSPKSGHDTVSWYQQALGQGPQFIFQYYEEEERQRGNFPDRFSGHQFPNYSSELNVNALLLGDSALYLCASSSRRTFLTEAFFGQGTRLTVV.

CDR3: CASSLGGVEQPQHF. CDR3 DNA sequence: TGTGCCAGCAGCTTGGGGGGGGTCGAACAGCCCCAGCATTTT. The rearrangement uses TRBV5-4 and TRBJ1-5; TRBD1 is a possible D gene (5 bases). Per germline, CDR1 SGHNT and CDR2 YYREEE (reference sequence). V lost 0 bases, J lost 7 bases, and 11 bases lay in between. CDR3 length: 14 amino acids.

The J gene is TRBJ1-2, the V gene TRBV29-1; D might be TRBD1 (5 bases). Germline assignment: CDR1 SQVTM and CDR2 ANQGSEA. The CDR3 spans 15 residues. The V end lost 6 bases, the J end lost 4 bases, and 21 bases lay between the germline ends. The CDR3 sequence: CSVLSGGAYSYGYTF. CDR3 bases: TGCAGCGTCCTCTCCGGAGGGGCGTATTCCTATGGCTACACCTTC.

The chain links TRBV27 to TRBJ2-1; the D gene is possibly TRBD1 (6 bases). V lost 7 bases to trimming and J lost 9 bases, with 13 bases between them. The CDR3 has 12 residues. Germline loops: CDR1 MNHEY, CDR2 SMNVEV (reference sequence). The CDR3 coding sequence is TGTGCCAGCAACCCGCTAGGGGGTGAGCAGTTCTTC. This encodes CASNPLGGEQFF.

This chain links TRBV7-9 with TRBJ1-2; D is unclear. The CDR3 has 12 amino acids. Germline CDR1 SEHNR, CDR2 FQNEAQ (reference sequence). The V gene lost 5 bases and the J gene lost 3 bases, with 7 bases spanning the gap. CDR3 loop: CASSLDYYGYTF. The CDR3 DNA reads as TGTGCCAGCAGCCTAGACTACTATGGCTACACCTTC.

The chain employs TRBV6-5 and TRBJ1-5, with TRBD1 matching 8 bases. CDR1 is MNHEY, CDR2 SVGAGI, per germline. Trimming cost V 5 bases and J 7 bases; bases outside gene matches: 7. The CDR3 extends over 14 amino acids. CDR3 coding DNA: TGTGCCAGCAGTAAATGGACAGGGCTACAGCCCCAGCATTTT. As protein: CASSKWTGLQPQHF.

This chain connects TRBV27 to TRBJ1-1; no clear D. Trimming cost V 0 bases and J 5 bases, with 10 bases left between them. Germline assignment: CDR1 MNHEY and CDR2 SMNVEV (reference sequence). The CDR3 is 14 residues long. The CDR3 DNA reads as TGTGCCAGCAGTTTATCCGGGGTTAGGACTGAAGCTTTCTTT. As protein: CASSLSGVRTEAFF.

Concerning this clone: Additional DNA sequences in this sample encode the identical CDR3. This chain's CDR3 is CASSYSSGPIGNEQFF. The CDR3 DNA is TGTGCCAGCAGTTACTCTAGCGGGCCCATAGGTAATGAGCAGTTCTTC. J is TRBJ2-1 and V is TRBV6-6; TRBD2 matches at 7 bases. Germline V gives CDR1 MNHNY, CDR2 SVGAGI (reference sequence). V shed 0 bases and J 7 bases; nucleotides not matched to a gene: 9. The CDR3 covers 16 residues.

The J gene is TRBJ2-3, the V gene TRBV5-1; 9 bases agree with TRBD2. Unmatched junction bases numbered 6, after V lost 4 bases and J lost 0 bases. The germline V gene has CDR1 SGHRS and CDR2 YFSETQ. The CDR3 has 16 residues. The CDR3 coding sequence is TGCGCCAGCAGCCCTGGGCTAGCGGGAAGCACAGATACGCAGTATTTT. Protein: CASSPGLAGSTDTQYF.

The table lists this clone with a few counts. The chain joins TRBV28 to TRBJ2-1, with 14 bases lining up with TRBD2. V lost 5 bases to trimming and J lost 8 bases; unmatched junction nucleotides: 2. In germline, CDR1 is MDHEN, CDR2 SYDVKM. CDR3 length: 14 residues. The CDR3 coding sequence is TGTGCCAGCAGTGGGACTAGCGGGAGTGATGAGCAGTTCTTC. Its protein is CASSGTSGSDEQFF.

There are a few counts of this clone. Written as DNA, the CDR3 is TGCGCCAGCAGCCCCTTATCGAGGACAGGGGCGCCCACCGGGGAGCTGTTTTTT. Protein product: CASSPLSRTGAPTGELFF. The V gene is TRBV5-1, the J gene TRBJ2-2; 9 bases line up with TRBD1. Germline CDR1 reads SGHRS; CDR2 reads YFSETQ. V shed 4 bases, J shed 4 bases, and the junction held 14 bases outside the gene matches. This CDR3 has 18 amino acids.

The V and J genes are TRBV5-6 and TRBJ2-3, with 10 bases fitting TRBD2. This CDR3 has 17 residues. Trimming at V came to 0 bases and at J to 4 bases, leaving 8 bases not matched to a gene. Germline V lookup: CDR1 SGHDT, CDR2 YYEEEE. The CDR3 loop reads CASSLAPSGSSADTQYF. The CDR3 DNA follows: TGTGCCAGCAGCTTGGCCCCTAGCGGGAGCTCGGCAGATACGCAGTATTTT.

The chain combines TRBV4-2 with TRBJ2-7; 11 nucleotides align to TRBD1. Trimming at V came to 4 bases and at J to 6 bases, leaving 5 bases not matched to a gene. Germline V gives CDR1 LGHNA, CDR2 YNFKEQ. The CDR3 loop spans 14 amino acids. CDR3 bases: TGTGCCAGCAGCCTTGGGACAGGGGGACGCGAGCAGTACTTC. Translating gives CASSLGTGGREQYF.

This clone was found once. This chain uses TRBV4-1 with TRBJ1-5, with TRBD1 identical over 7 bases. Germline CDR1 is MGHRA and CDR2 is YSYEKL. This CDR3 has 15 amino acids. After removal of 3 bases from V and 4 bases from J, the junction contained 6 bases not matched to a gene. The chain's CDR3 is CASSQYRDSNQPQHF. DNA for the CDR3: TGCGCCAGCAGCCAGTACCGGGACAGTAATCAGCCCCAGCATTTT.

The chain has TRBV27 and TRBJ2-5; a possible D gene is TRBD1 (6 bases). The CDR3 runs to 13 residues. Germline-derived CDR1 and CDR2 are MNHEY and SMNVEV (reference sequence). The V gene lost 0 bases and the J gene lost 7 bases, with 9 bases spanning the gap. CDR3: CASSLSGGGTQYF. The CDR3 DNA follows: TGTGCCAGCAGTTTATCTGGGGGCGGGACCCAGTACTTC.

This chain uses TRBV4-1 with TRBJ2-3; 7 bases agree with TRBD2. Germline CDR1 is MGHRA and CDR2 is YSYEKL. After removal of 2 bases from V and 1 base from J, the junction contained 6 bases not matched to a gene. The CDR3 spans 16 residues. In nucleotides, the CDR3 is TGCGCCAGCAGCCAACCGAGACTAGCTGGCACAGATACGCAGTATTTT. Its protein product is CASSQPRLAGTDTQYF.